The 25 T cell receptor beta chains below were found in one sample sequenced in a study of T-cell memory formation after mild COVID-19. MiXCR was run by TCRdb on the 5' RACE reads, yielding one entry per CDR3 protein. The repertoire consists of more than 200,000 distinct CDR3 sequences, with roughly 15% occurring once and the leading ten covering 3% to 4.5%. The sample taken for sequencing was PBMCs or a T cell subset sorted from them (not recorded which). These receptors all come from a man younger than 35 who had mild COVID-19 (a few samples of this study predate the infection). Cell type and time point are not known.

This chain joins TRBV25-1 and TRBJ2-5, with D perhaps TRBD1 (6 bases). V lost 5 bases and J lost 4, with 11 bases in between. The CDR3 sequence is 13 residues long. Germline V gene sequence: CDR1 MGHDK, CDR2 SYGVNS. In DNA form, the CDR3 reads TGTGCCAGCAGTCGTATGGGGGCAGAGACCCAGTACTTC. Protein: CASSRMGAETQYF.

This clonotype occurred a few times. J is TRBJ2-7 and V is TRBV7-2; D is perhaps TRBD1 or TRBD2 (5 bases each). Germline CDR1 SGHTA, CDR2 FQGNSA. V lost 5 bases and J lost 3, with 14 bases in between. CDR3 length: 14 residues. The CDR3 DNA is TGTGCCAGCAGCCGAACTGGGGGTGTCTACGAGCAGTACGTC. Protein: CASSRTGGVYEQYV.

This chain joins TRBV5-4 and TRBJ1-4; 9 bases agree with TRBD1. V lost 4 bases to trimming and J lost 8 bases; unmatched junction nucleotides: 9. Germline V gives CDR1 SGHNT, CDR2 YYREEE (reference sequence). The CDR3 runs to 15 residues. The CDR3 DNA is TGTGCCAGCAGCCCCTGGACAGGGGAGGGAGAAAAACTGTTTTTT. Its protein product is CASSPWTGEGEKLFF.

The chain has TRBV4-1 and TRBJ1-1, with D perhaps matching TRBD1 (6 bases). The CDR3 runs to 14 residues. V lost 4 bases and J 5 bases, leaving 14 bases between the germline ends. In germline, CDR1 is MGHRA, CDR2 YSYEKL. The CDR3 sequence: CASSPGRGGTEAFF. CDR3 nucleotide sequence: TGCGCCAGCAGCCCAGGGAGGGGGGGGACTGAAGCTTTCTTT.

V is TRBV6-1 and J is TRBJ1-4, with TRBD1 as a possible D gene (5 bases). This CDR3 has 14 residues. V shed 10 bases and J shed 5 bases, with 17 bases lying between them. Germline V gene sequence: CDR1 MNHNS, CDR2 SASEGT. The CDR3 loop reads CAIATGDGNEKLFF. In nucleotides, the CDR3 is TGTGCCATCGCGACGGGGGACGGGAATGAAAAACTGTTTTTT.

This clonotype turned up a few times. The chain recombines TRBV7-9 with TRBJ1-2; unclear D gene. Germline CDR1 SEHNR, CDR2 FQNEAQ (reference sequence). V lost 11 bases and J 6 bases, leaving 16 bases between the germline ends. The CDR3 loop spans 12 amino acids. The CDR3 reads CASRIGVDGYTF. In DNA, the CDR3 is TGTGCCTCCCGAATTGGAGTCGATGGCTACACCTTC.

The V call is TRBV14, the J call TRBJ2-7; TRBD1 might be the D (5 bases). The CDR3 length is 15 residues. CDR1 is SGHDN, CDR2 FVKESK, per germline. The V end lost 0 bases, the J end lost 0 bases, and 9 bases lay between the germline ends. CDR3: CASSQDWGLSYEQYF. Here the CDR3 DNA reads TGTGCCAGCAGCCAAGATTGGGGCCTCTCCTACGAGCAGTACTTC.

This clonotype was observed a few times. The rearrangement joins TRBV19 to TRBJ2-7; D gene unclear. Trimming shortened V by 9 bases and J by 3 bases, and 15 bases separated the two germline ends. Germline V gives CDR1 LNHDA, CDR2 SQIVND (reference sequence). The CDR3 runs 13 residues. Written as DNA, the CDR3 is TGTGCCAGCAAGCGAGGCCCCGGCTACGAGCAGTACTTC. Translation: CASKRGPGYEQYF.

The V and J genes are TRBV11-2 and TRBJ1-5; 7 bases are a match to TRBD1. J gave up 2 bases and V 3 bases, and 4 bases lay outside the gene matches. The CDR3 length is 15 residues. CDR1 and CDR2 (germline): SGHAT, FQNNGV. DNA for the CDR3: TGTGCCAGCAGCTTGGACAGGTGGGGCAATCAGCCCCAGCATTTT. Amino acid sequence: CASSLDRWGNQPQHF.

This clonotype has a count of ten or more. The chain carries TRBV5-4 and TRBJ2-3; D remains unclear. Germline-derived CDR1 and CDR2 are SGHNT and YYREEE (reference sequence). The CDR3 covers 11 residues. V was clipped by 4 bases and J by 4 bases, with 4 bases between them. Written as DNA, the CDR3 is TGTGCCAGCAGCATCGCAGATACGCAGTATTTT. It yields the protein CASSIADTQYF. Full variable domain (outside the CDR3, taken from reference TRBV5-4 and TRBJ2-3): ETGVTQSPTHLIKTRGQQVTLRCSSQSGHNTVSWYQQALGQGPQFIFQYYREEENGRGNFPPRFSGLQFPNYSSELNVNALELDDSALYLCASSIADTQYFGPGTRLTVL.

V is TRBV20-1 and J is TRBJ1-3; D ambiguous. This CDR3 has 15 amino acids. CDR1 is DFQATT, CDR2 SNEGSKA, per germline (reference sequence). V lost 0 bases and J 0 bases, leaving 9 bases between the germline ends. The CDR3, as DNA: TGCAGTGCTAGAGATCTGTCAGGCTCTGGAAACACCATATATTTT. Its translation: CSARDLSGSGNTIYF.

This clonotype was recorded many times. The genes are TRBV7-2 and TRBJ2-2; D is perhaps TRBD1 or TRBD2 (5 bases each). Germline lookup yields CDR1 SGHTA and CDR2 FQGNSA. With 6 bases removed from V and 1 base from J, the gap between germline ends came to 9 bases. The CDR3 is made up of 14 amino acids. CDR3 nucleotide sequence: TGTGCCAGCAGGGGGACGGGGAACACCGGGGAGCTGTTTTTT. This gives the protein CASRGTGNTGELFF. The variable domain in full, completed from reference TRBV7-2 and TRBJ2-2, reads GAGVSQSPSNKVTEKGKDVELRCDPISGHTALYWYRQSLGQGLEFLIYFQGNSAPDKSGLPSDRFSAERTGGSVSTLTIQRTQQEDSAVYLCASRGTGNTGELFFGEGSRLTVL.

The CDR3 loop is CSAEQGGLNEKLFF. CDR3 DNA sequence: TGCAGTGCTGAGCAGGGGGGCCTTAATGAAAAACTGTTTTTT. V usage is TRBV20-1 and J usage is TRBJ1-4; 7 positions agree with TRBD1. The CDR3 length is 14 residues. V dropped 5 bases and J dropped 4; count of bases not matched to a gene: 7. Germline V gene data show CDR1 as DFQATT and CDR2 as SNEGSKA (reference sequence).

This clonotype was counted between two and nine times. The CDR3 here is CASSAAWTGSGANVLTF. As DNA, the CDR3 is TGTGCCAGCAGCGCTGCCTGGACAGGGAGTGGGGCCAACGTCCTGACTTTC. The genes are TRBV6-2 or TRBV6-3 and TRBJ2-6; 8 nucleotides align to TRBD1. J lost 3 bases, V lost 6 bases, and 10 bases had no gene match. The CDR3 contains 17 residues. Germline CDR1 is MNHEY and CDR2 is SVGEGT.

This clonotype has more than one count but fewer than ten. V is TRBV12-3 or TRBV12-4 and J is TRBJ2-3; D is perhaps TRBD1 (7 bases). The CDR3 totals 15 residues. V was cut by 3 bases and J by 6 bases, with 16 bases left in between. The CDR3 region is CASSLGRGDFDTQYF. The CDR3, as DNA: TGTGCCAGCAGTTTGGGCAGGGGGGATTTCGATACGCAGTATTTT.

This clonotype appeared a single time. The chain links TRBV11-2 to TRBJ2-3; D not certain. Per germline, CDR1 SGHAT and CDR2 FQNNGV. V was pared by 0 bases and J by 3 bases, with 7 bases between. The CDR3 totals 14 residues. The CDR3 spells CASSLDPVTDTQYF. CDR3 in DNA: TGTGCCAGCAGCTTAGATCCGGTGACAGATACGCAGTATTTT.

The chain carries TRBV28 and TRBJ2-1; 8 nucleotides line up with TRBD2. J was trimmed by 2 bases and V by 5 bases; bases with no gene match: 2. This CDR3 is 14 amino acids long. The germline V gene has CDR1 MDHEN and CDR2 SYDVKM. CDR3 sequence (DNA): TGTGCCAGCAGTCCAGCGGGGGCCTACAATGAGCAGTTCTTC. Translation gives CASSPAGAYNEQFF.

This clonotype occurred a few times. J is TRBJ2-1 and V is TRBV9; 11 bases are shared with TRBD2. Trimming at V came to 4 bases and at J to 2 bases, leaving 2 bases not matched to a gene. Germline lookup yields CDR1 SGDLS and CDR2 YYNGEE. The CDR3 runs to 15 residues. The CDR3 reads CASSRSGGAYNEQFF. The CDR3 nucleotides are TGTGCCAGCAGCCGTAGCGGGGGGGCCTACAATGAGCAGTTCTTC.

This sequence joins TRBV7-2 and TRBJ2-5; the match to TRBD1 covers 7 bases. Germline assignment: CDR1 SGHTA and CDR2 FQGNSA. There are 15 residues in the CDR3. With 4 bases clipped from V and 4 bases from J, the junction kept 9 bases outside the gene matches. The CDR3 nucleotides are TGTGCCAGCAGCTGGACAGGATCATATCCAGAGACCCAGTACTTC. This encodes CASSWTGSYPETQYF.

The chain uses TRBV4-2 and TRBJ2-7, with 11 nucleotides matching TRBD1. The junction had 9 bases not matched to a gene; V was cut back by 4 bases and J by 4 bases. CDR1 LGHNA and CDR2 YNFKEQ come from the germline V gene. The CDR3 has 16 amino acids. The CDR3 here is CASSRGQGGNGYEQYF. The CDR3 DNA is TGTGCCAGCAGCCGGGGACAGGGGGGGAACGGGTACGAGCAGTACTTC.

The gene calls are TRBV5-6 and TRBJ1-1, with D maybe TRBD1 (5 bases). Germline values: CDR1 SGHDT, CDR2 YYEEEE. The CDR3 totals 14 residues. With 3 bases removed from V and 1 base from J, the gap between germline ends came to 10 bases. The CDR3 reads CASSSRVRNTEAFF. CDR3 DNA: TGTGCCAGCAGCTCCAGGGTCCGGAACACTGAAGCTTTCTTT. Full variable domain (remainder filled in from reference TRBV5-6 and TRBJ1-1): DAGVTQSPTHLIKTRGQQVTLRCSPKSGHDTVSWYQQALGQGPQFIFQYYEEEERQRGNFPDRFSGHQFPNYSSELNVNALLLGDSALYLCASSSRVRNTEAFFGQGTRLTVV.

This clonotype was observed at least ten times. CDR3 in DNA: TGCGCCAGCAGCTCCTACGTAGCGGGAGGAGGCTATGGCTACACCTTC. This translates into CASSSYVAGGGYGYTF. The chain combines TRBV5-1 with TRBJ1-2; D is undetermined. V was clipped by 3 bases and J by 4 bases, with 19 bases between them. Germline assignment: CDR1 SGHRS and CDR2 YFSETQ. This CDR3 contains 16 residues.

This clonotype was counted between two and nine times. The chain links TRBV18 to TRBJ2-7; a possible D gene is TRBD2 (6 bases). V was shortened by 3 bases and J by 5 bases, with 14 bases between the two germline ends. The germline gives CDR1 KGHSH, CDR2 LQKENI. This CDR3 is built from 14 residues. The CDR3 reads CASSPELGGHEQYF. The DNA of the CDR3 is TGTGCCAGCTCACCCGAATTGGGGGGACACGAGCAGTACTTC. The entire variable domain, with the rest obtained from reference TRBV18 and TRBJ2-7, is as follows: NAGVMQNPRHLVRRRGQEARLRCSPMKGHSHVYWYRQLPEEGLKFMVYLQKENIIDESGMPKERFSAEFPKEGPSILRIQQVVRGDSAAYFCASSPELGGHEQYFGPGTRLTVT.

The rearrangement links TRBV20-1 to TRBJ2-7; the match to TRBD1 covers 7 bases. The length of the CDR3 is 14 residues. The germline V gene has CDR1 DFQATT and CDR2 SNEGSKA (reference sequence). V gave up 5 bases and J gave up 0 bases; unmatched junction bases: 7. The CDR3 here is CSAYRQGLSYEQYF. The DNA for the CDR3 is TGCAGTGCTTATAGACAGGGCCTCTCCTACGAGCAGTACTTC.

This clonotype showed up just a few times. The CDR3 loop reads CASSPRPTEAFF. As DNA, the CDR3 is TGTGCCAGCTCACCACGACCGACTGAAGCTTTCTTT. V is TRBV18 and J is TRBJ1-1; D is undetermined. V shed 1 base and J shed 5 bases, with 5 bases lying between them. Germline lookup yields CDR1 KGHSH and CDR2 LQKENI. CDR3 length: 12 amino acids. Filled out from reference TRBV18 and TRBJ1-1, the complete variable domain reads NAGVMQNPRHLVRRRGQEARLRCSPMKGHSHVYWYRQLPEEGLKFMVYLQKENIIDESGMPKERFSAEFPKEGPSILRIQQVVRGDSAAYFCASSPRPTEAFFGQGTRLTVV.